Presented here are 21 T cell receptor beta chains from one specimen sequenced in a study of response to subunit inactivated influenza vaccine. Using its own MiXCR run on the RT-PCR reads, TCRdb lists one record per CDR3 protein. This sample yields just under 250,000 distinct CDR3 sequences, of which 9% to 15% are seen a single time; 7.8% belongs to the top ten. This specimen consisted of non-naive T cells sorted from PBMCs, obtained less than 15 days before vaccination. These receptors came from a man between 50 and 59 years old who received an inactivated influenza vaccine.

This clonotype was recorded only once. This chain links TRBV7-3 with TRBJ2-2; TRBD1 matches at 8 bases. The CDR3 has 17 amino acids. The junction had 10 bases not matched to a gene; V was cut back by 5 bases and J by 2 bases. Germline-derived CDR1 and CDR2 are SGHTA and FQGTGA. This CDR3 reads CASSPAARGRNTGELFF. The CDR3 region has the DNA TGTGCCAGCAGCCCCGCGGCCAGGGGGCGAAACACCGGGGAGCTGTTTTTT.

This clonotype was counted many times. The rearrangement uses TRBV20-1 and TRBJ2-3, with TRBD1 matching 10 bases. V gave up 6 bases and J gave up 6 bases; unmatched junction bases: 9. The CDR3 is 14 amino acids. CDR1 and CDR2 from the germline V gene are DFQATT and SNEGSKA (reference sequence). CDR3 DNA: TGCAGTGCGATCCGGGACAGGGGAGGGGATACGCAGTATTTT. Residues: CSAIRDRGGDTQYF.

This clonotype came up a few times. The chain combines TRBV28 with TRBJ2-3; 15 bases are a match to TRBD2. This CDR3 has 17 residues. Germline V CDR1 and CDR2: MDHEN, SYDVKM. V lost 5 bases to trimming and J lost 2 bases; unmatched junction nucleotides: 5. The CDR3 coding sequence is TGTGCCAGCAGTGCCGGACTAGCGGGGGGGATCACAGATACGCAGTATTTT. This gives the protein CASSAGLAGGITDTQYF. Full variable domain (missing parts from reference TRBV28 and TRBJ2-3): DVKVTQSSRYLVKRTGEKVFLECVQDMDHENMFWYRQDPGLGLRLIYFSYDVKMKEKGDIPEGYSVSREKKERFSLILESASTNQTSMYLCASSAGLAGGITDTQYFGPGTRLTVL.

The chain recombines TRBV20-1 with TRBJ2-1; 7 bases are shared with TRBD2. The CDR3 has 16 amino acids. Germline CDR1 and CDR2: DFQATT and SNEGSKA (reference sequence). The trim removed 0 bases at V and 4 bases at J, leaving 9 bases unmatched. The CDR3 bases are TGCAGTGCTAGAGATCGCAGAAGCGGGGCATACAATGAGCAGTTCTTC. It specifies CSARDRRSGAYNEQFF.

This clonotype was counted at least ten times. The chain couples TRBV6-6 to TRBJ1-1, with 7 bases aligning to TRBD1. CDR1 is MNHNY, CDR2 SVGAGI, per germline (reference sequence). V trimming: 6 bases; J trimming: 4 bases; junction bases outside the gene matches: 5. There are 13 residues in the CDR3. CDR3 sequence reads: CASSLTGITEAFF. CDR3 bases: TGTGCCAGCAGCCTGACAGGGATCACTGAAGCTTTCTTT.

The chain couples TRBV28 to TRBJ1-3, with 10 bases aligning to TRBD1. CDR1 is MDHEN, CDR2 SYDVKM, per germline. J lost 0 bases, V lost 5 bases, and 13 bases had no gene match. The CDR3 has 19 residues. The CDR3 region is CASSLSRDRGRTSGNTIYF. In DNA form, the CDR3 reads TGTGCCAGCAGTCTCTCCCGGGACAGGGGCCGAACCTCTGGAAACACCATATATTTT. Looking up the rest from reference TRBV28 and TRBJ1-3 gives the full variable domain: DVKVTQSSRYLVKRTGEKVFLECVQDMDHENMFWYRQDPGLGLRLIYFSYDVKMKEKGDIPEGYSVSREKKERFSLILESASTNQTSMYLCASSLSRDRGRTSGNTIYFGEGSWLTVV.

This clonotype was seen more than once but under ten times. The chain employs TRBV28 and TRBJ2-7; no clear D. The CDR3 runs to 12 residues. Deletions cut 1 base from V and 9 bases from J, with 10 bases between. Germline V gene sequence: CDR1 MDHEN, CDR2 SYDVKM. Here the CDR3 reads CASSLFESAQYF. CDR3 bases: TGTGCCAGCAGTTTATTTGAGTCTGCGCAGTACTTC.

This clonotype was seen at least ten times. The chain joins TRBV12-3 or TRBV12-4 to TRBJ1-1; D possibly corresponds to TRBD1 (5 bases). Between the trimmed V and J ends, which lost 6 bases and 7 bases, there was a span of 18 bases. The CDR3 runs to 14 residues. CDR3 coding DNA: TGTGCCAGCAGGACCCGTGCAGGGTCGGGTGAAGCTTTCTTT. It encodes CASRTRAGSGEAFF.

This clonotype has more than one count but fewer than ten. In DNA, the CDR3 is TGTGCCAGCAGTTCTCTGGACTTCCCAGGAGAGACCCAGTACTTC. This sequence encodes CASSSLDFPGETQYF. The chain recombines TRBV6-2 or TRBV6-3 with TRBJ2-5; possible D gene TRBD2, 5 bases. V was trimmed by 4 bases and J by 4 bases, leaving 16 bases between them. Germline CDR1 reads MNHEY; CDR2 reads SVGEGT. The CDR3 covers 15 residues.

This clonotype was observed a handful of times. Germline and junction disagree at one end, which may indicate a read error. V gene TRBV7-7 combines with J gene TRBJ2-3; D unresolved. This CDR3 region has 15 residues. Germline assignment: CDR1 SSHAT and CDR2 FNYEAQ (reference sequence). CDR3 in amino acids: CASSQHGRSTDTQYF. In nucleotides, the CDR3 is TGTGCTAGCAGCCAGCACGGCCGTAGCACAGATACGCAGTATTTT.

V usage is TRBV19 and J usage is TRBJ2-7; 8 nucleotides agree with TRBD2. This CDR3 has 13 amino acids. Germline V gene sequence: CDR1 LNHDA, CDR2 SQIVND (reference sequence). After removal of 8 bases from V and 6 bases from J, the junction contained 9 bases not matched to a gene. The CDR3 is CASRSGISTEQYF. In DNA, the CDR3 is TGTGCCAGTCGTAGCGGGATTTCGACCGAGCAGTACTTC.

This clonotype showed up many times. This chain connects TRBV9 to TRBJ2-3; 12 bases match TRBD2. The CDR3 consists of 18 residues. V lost 4 bases and J lost 0; bases outside the gene matches: 9. Germline V CDR1 and CDR2: SGDLS, YYNGEE. CDR3 sequence (DNA): TGTGCCAGCAGCAACGCCCCGACTAGCGGGAGAAGCACAGATACGCAGTATTTT. Translated, it gives CASSNAPTSGRSTDTQYF. Combining the CDR3 with reference TRBV9 and TRBJ2-3 gives the whole variable domain DSGVTQTPKHLITATGQRVTLRCSPRSGDLSVYWYQQSLDQGLQFLIQYYNGEERAKGNILERFSAQQFPDLHSELNLSSLELGDSALYFCASSNAPTSGRSTDTQYFGPGTRLTVL.

The rearrangement uses TRBV19 and TRBJ2-7; D may correspond to TRBD1 or TRBD2 (5 bases each). Germline values: CDR1 LNHDA, CDR2 SQIVND (reference sequence). The CDR3 sequence is 16 residues long. Trimming stripped 6 bases from V and 4 bases from J, with 22 bases between. Here the CDR3 reads CASRRSAGTYGYEQYF. The DNA for the CDR3 is TGTGCCAGTAGACGGTCGGCAGGGACCTACGGGTACGAGCAGTACTTC. The whole variable domain, filled in from reference TRBV19 and TRBJ2-7, reads DGGITQSPKYLFRKEGQNVTLSCEQNLNHDAMYWYRQDPGQGLRLIYYSQIVNDFQKGDIAEGYSVSREKKESFPLTVTSAQKNPTAFYLCASRRSAGTYGYEQYFGPGTRLTVT.

This clonotype was observed a few times. The chain joins TRBV20-1 to TRBJ1-2; 7 bases agree with TRBD1. Germline V lookup: CDR1 DFQATT, CDR2 SNEGSKA (reference sequence). The CDR3 length is 14 residues. V trimming: 6 bases; J trimming: 4 bases; junction bases outside the gene matches: 11. In nucleotides, the CDR3 is TGCAGTGCCCGCCGACAGGGAGAACTCTATGGCTACACCTTC. Translating gives CSARRQGELYGYTF.

This clonotype appeared many times. CDR3 DNA sequence: TGTGCCAGCAGTTTCACTAGCAATCAGCCCCAGCATTTT. Translating it yields CASSFTSNQPQHF. V gene TRBV12-3 or TRBV12-4 combines with J gene TRBJ1-5; D remains ambiguous. CDR3 length: 13 amino acids. V lost 3 bases, J lost 0 bases, and 3 bases lay in between.

Many counts were recorded for this clonotype. The rearrangement uses TRBV20-1 and TRBJ2-1; D ambiguous. This CDR3 has 16 residues. Germline values: CDR1 DFQATT, CDR2 SNEGSKA (reference sequence). With 2 bases removed from V and 4 bases from J, the gap between germline ends came to 18 bases. The CDR3 sequence: CSARPVGSQAYNEQFF. Here the CDR3 DNA reads TGCAGTGCTAGACCCGTGGGCTCCCAGGCTTACAATGAGCAGTTCTTC.

The rearrangement uses TRBV5-1 and TRBJ2-3, with no clear D. The V end lost 0 bases, the J end lost 1 base, and 12 bases lay between the germline ends. Per germline, CDR1 SGHRS and CDR2 YFSETQ. CDR3 size: 16 residues. The CDR3 bases are TGCGCCAGCAGCTTGGGTAGTGGAAAGGGCACAGATACGCAGTATTTT. Its translation: CASSLGSGKGTDTQYF.

This clonotype was counted between two and nine times. This chain joins TRBV6-2 or TRBV6-3 and TRBJ1-2, with a possible D match to TRBD1 (5 bases). Per the germline V gene, CDR1 is MNHEY and CDR2 is SVGEGT. The V end lost 2 bases, the J end lost 3 bases, and 10 bases lay between the germline ends. The CDR3 has 14 residues. CDR3 coding DNA: TGTGCCAGCAGTTACCCCGGGACGGACTATGGCTACACCTTC. Translated: CASSYPGTDYGYTF.

The rearrangement links TRBV7-3 to TRBJ1-1, with 9 positions matching TRBD1. V gave up 5 bases and J gave up 3 bases; unmatched junction bases: 1. Germline V gene lookup returns CDR1 SGHTA and CDR2 FQGTGA. CDR3 length: 13 amino acids. Here the CDR3 DNA reads TGTGCCAGCAGCCGGACAGGGGACACTGAAGCTTTCTTT. Encoded protein: CASSRTGDTEAFF. The complete variable domain, with remaining parts taken from reference TRBV7-3 and TRBJ1-1, reads GAGVSQTPSNKVTEKGKYVELRCDPISGHTALYWYRQSLGQGPEFLIYFQGTGAADDSGLPNDRFFAVRPEGSVSTLKIQRTERGDSAVYLCASSRTGDTEAFFGQGTRLTVV.

The V and J genes are TRBV12-3 or TRBV12-4 and TRBJ2-3; the D gene is possibly TRBD1 (6 bases). The V end lost 3 bases, the J end lost 0 bases, and 7 bases lay between the germline ends. There are 14 residues in the CDR3. The CDR3 is CASSFGQSTDTQYF. CDR3 nucleotide sequence: TGTGCCAGCAGTTTTGGACAGAGCACAGATACGCAGTATTTT.

The gene calls are TRBV4-3 and TRBJ2-3, with 7 bases matching TRBD2. Germline CDR1 and CDR2: LGHNA and YSLEER. The CDR3 contains 15 residues. V shed 2 bases and J 2 bases; nucleotides not matched to a gene: 4. The CDR3 DNA reads as TGCGCCAGCAGCCAACTCCGGGGGGACACAGATACGCAGTATTTT. Residues: CASSQLRGDTDTQYF.